This T cell receptor (beta chain) was identified during a study of read filtering for tumor transcriptome and immune sequencing. Study in general: After DNase treatment, RNA was made into whole-transcriptome libraries.

Comment on this clonotype: The antigen is unknown.

The CDR3 is 18 amino acids. Per the germline V gene, CDR1 is MNHEY and CDR2 is SMNVEV (reference sequence). Trimming stripped 7 bases from V and 4 bases from J, with 23 bases between. Findings and limits, study-wide: In IR-seq, single-read clonotypes were 75% to 90% of clonotypes but roughly 3.5% of reads.

This library used roughly 430 ng RNA and molecular barcoded adaptors spanning alpha/delta and beta/gamma chains. MiXCR, applied by TCRdb to the reads, yields one record per CDR3 protein. The table shows tens of thousands of distinct CDR3 sequences, with roughly a fifth occurring only once. The origin of this receptor is a donor aged 40 or older with multiple myeloma. This chain links TRBV27 with TRBJ2-6, with D maybe TRBD2 (5 bases). The specimen was a population of CD138-negative cells sorted from bone marrow. CDR3 in amino acids: CASNHFPPEGTGANVLTF. CDR3 DNA: TGTGCCAGCAACCATTTTCCCCCTGAGGGAACAGGGGCCAACGTCCTGACTTTC.